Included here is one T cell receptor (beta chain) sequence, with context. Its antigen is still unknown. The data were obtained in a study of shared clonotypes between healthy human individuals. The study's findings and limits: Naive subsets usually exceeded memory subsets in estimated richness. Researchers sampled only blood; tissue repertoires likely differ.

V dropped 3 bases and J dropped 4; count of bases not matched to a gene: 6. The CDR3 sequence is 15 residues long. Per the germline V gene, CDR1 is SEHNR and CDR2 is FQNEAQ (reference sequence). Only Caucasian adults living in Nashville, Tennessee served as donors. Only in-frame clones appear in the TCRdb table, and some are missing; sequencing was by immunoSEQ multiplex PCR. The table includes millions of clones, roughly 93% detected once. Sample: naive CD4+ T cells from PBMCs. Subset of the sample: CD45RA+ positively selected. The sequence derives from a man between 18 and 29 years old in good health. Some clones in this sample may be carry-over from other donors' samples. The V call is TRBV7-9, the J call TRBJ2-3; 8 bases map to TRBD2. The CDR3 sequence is CASSLTGGLSDTQYF. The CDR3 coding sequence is TGTGCCAGCAGCTTGACGGGAGGGTTATCAGATACGCAGTATTTT.